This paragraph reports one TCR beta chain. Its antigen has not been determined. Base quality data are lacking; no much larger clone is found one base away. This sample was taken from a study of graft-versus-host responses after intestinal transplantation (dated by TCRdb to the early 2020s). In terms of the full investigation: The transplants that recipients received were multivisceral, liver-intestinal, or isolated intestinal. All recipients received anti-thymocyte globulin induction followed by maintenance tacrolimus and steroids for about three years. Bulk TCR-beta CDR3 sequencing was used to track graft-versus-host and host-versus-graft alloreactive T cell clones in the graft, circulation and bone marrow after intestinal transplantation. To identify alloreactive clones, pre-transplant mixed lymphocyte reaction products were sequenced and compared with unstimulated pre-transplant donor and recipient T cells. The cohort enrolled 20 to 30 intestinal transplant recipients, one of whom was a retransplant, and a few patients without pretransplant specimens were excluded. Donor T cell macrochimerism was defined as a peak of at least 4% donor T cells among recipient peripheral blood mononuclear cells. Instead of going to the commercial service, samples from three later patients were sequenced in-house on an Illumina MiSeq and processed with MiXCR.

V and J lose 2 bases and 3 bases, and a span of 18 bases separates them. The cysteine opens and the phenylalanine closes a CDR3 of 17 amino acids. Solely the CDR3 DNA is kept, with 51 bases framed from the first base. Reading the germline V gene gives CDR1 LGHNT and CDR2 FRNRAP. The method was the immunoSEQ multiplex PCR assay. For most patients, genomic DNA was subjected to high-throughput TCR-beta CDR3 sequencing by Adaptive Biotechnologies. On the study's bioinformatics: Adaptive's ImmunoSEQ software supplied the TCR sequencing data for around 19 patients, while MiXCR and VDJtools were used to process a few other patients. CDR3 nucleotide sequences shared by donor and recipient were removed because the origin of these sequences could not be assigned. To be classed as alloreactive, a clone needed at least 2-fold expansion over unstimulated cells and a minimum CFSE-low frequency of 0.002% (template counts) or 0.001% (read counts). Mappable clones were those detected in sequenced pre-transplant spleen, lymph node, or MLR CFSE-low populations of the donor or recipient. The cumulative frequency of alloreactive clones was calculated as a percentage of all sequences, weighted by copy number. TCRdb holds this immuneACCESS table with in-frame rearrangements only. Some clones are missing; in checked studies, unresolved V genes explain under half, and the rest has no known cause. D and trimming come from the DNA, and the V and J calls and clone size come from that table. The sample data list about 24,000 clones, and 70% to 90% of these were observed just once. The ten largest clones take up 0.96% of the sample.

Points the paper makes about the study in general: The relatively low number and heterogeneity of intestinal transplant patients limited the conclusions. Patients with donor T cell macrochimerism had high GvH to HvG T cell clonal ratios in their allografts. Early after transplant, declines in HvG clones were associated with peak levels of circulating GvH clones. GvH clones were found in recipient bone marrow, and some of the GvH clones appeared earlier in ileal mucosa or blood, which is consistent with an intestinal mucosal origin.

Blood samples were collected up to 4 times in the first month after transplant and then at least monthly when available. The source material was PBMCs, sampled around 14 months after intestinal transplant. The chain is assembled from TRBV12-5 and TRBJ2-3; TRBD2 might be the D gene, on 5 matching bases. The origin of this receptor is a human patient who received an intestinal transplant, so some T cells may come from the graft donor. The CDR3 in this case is CASGLTPTNTITDTQYF. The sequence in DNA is TGTGCTAGTGGTTTGACTCCGACTAACACTATTACAGATACGCAGTATTTT.